This T cell receptor beta chain appears in the sequencing data of a study of cytomegalovirus exposure and HLA in healthy donors. Study-wide findings and caveats: When a later analysis compared HLA-associated TCR beta chains with equally common others, the HLA-associated chains turned out to be more clonally expanded and to have lower generation probabilities. In an earlier analysis, about 90% or about 30%: the productive usage of most TCR beta V segments.

The PCR employed 60 Vbeta primers together with 13 Jbeta primers. Repertoires were generated with immunoSEQ multiplex PCR, while TCRdb's copy carries only in-frame clones and drops some. In the table there are 200,000 to 250,000 clones, about 72% of which are singletons. Deletions cut 3 bases from V and 0 bases from J, with 12 bases between. From germline, CDR1 is MDHEN and CDR2 SYDVKM. The CDR3 consists of 16 residues. Comments on this clone: The antigen remains unidentified.

The chain uses TRBV28 and TRBJ1-3; D remains unclear. The sequencing sample was made of PBMCs. This TCR derives from a male donor in good health and CMV-seronegative. CDR3 loop: CASSFVRRSSGNTIYF. CDR3 nucleotides: TGTGCCAGCAGTTTCGTCAGGAGGAGCTCTGGAAACACCATATATTTT.